Presented here are 9 T cell receptor beta chains from one specimen sequenced in a study of T-cell reconstitution after alpha-beta-depleted transplantation in children. The TCRbeta library was prepared with unique molecular identifiers. TCRdb re-derived calls from the PCR reads in MiXCR, one entry per CDR3 protein. The table lists around 960,000 distinct CDR3 sequences, about 30% of them singletons. This material consisted of PBMCs, mostly from graft donor cells, taken 360 days after TCRalphabeta/CD19-depleted stem cell transplant. These receptors were collected from a boy under two years old who had a stem cell transplant for SCID, so the T cells may come from the graft donor.

V gene TRBV24-1 combines with J gene TRBJ2-5; TRBD2 matches 9 bases. V was clipped by 0 bases and J by 0 bases; unmatched bases: 7. Germline V gene lookup returns CDR1 KGHDR and CDR2 SFDVKD. The CDR3 is 18 residues long. CDR3 residues: CATSDLIYSGGDQETQYF. CDR3 DNA: TGTGCCACCAGTGATTTGATCTATAGCGGGGGAGACCAAGAGACCCAGTACTTC.

The rearrangement links TRBV9 to TRBJ2-1, with D uncertain. The V and J ends lost 4 bases and 0 bases respectively, with 8 bases between them. The CDR3 sequence is 14 residues long. Germline V lookup: CDR1 SGDLS, CDR2 YYNGEE. CDR3 bases: TGTGCCAGCAGCCCACTCGGCTCCTACAATGAGCAGTTCTTC. It yields the protein CASSPLGSYNEQFF.

The gene calls are TRBV20-1 and TRBJ2-4; TRBD1 matches at 7 bases. Germline V lookup: CDR1 DFQATT, CDR2 SNEGSKA (reference sequence). The V gene end was trimmed by 0 bases and the J gene end by 3 bases; junction bases not matched to a gene: 5. The CDR3 covers 15 residues. CDR3 in DNA: TGCAGTGCTAGAGATGGACAGGACGTCAAAAACATTCAGTACTTC. Amino acids: CSARDGQDVKNIQYF.

This rearrangement joins TRBV7-9 to TRBJ2-2; D is undetermined. Germline V gives CDR1 SEHNR, CDR2 FQNEAQ (reference sequence). There are 15 residues in the CDR3. V was shortened by 8 bases and J by 3 bases, with 16 bases between the two germline ends. CDR3 DNA: TGTGCCAGCTACGGACCAGACGCGGACACCGGGGAGCTGTTTTTT. As protein: CASYGPDADTGELFF.

This clonotype was observed a handful of times. This chain connects TRBV7-9 to TRBJ1-1, with a possible D match to TRBD1 (5 bases). The CDR3 sequence is 14 residues long. CDR1 and CDR2 from the germline V gene are SEHNR and FQNEAQ (reference sequence). Between the trimmed V and J ends, which lost 6 bases and 3 bases, there was a span of 14 bases. This CDR3 reads CASSLRGGDTEAFF. The CDR3 DNA follows: TGTGCCAGCAGTTTACGCGGAGGGGACACTGAAGCTTTCTTT.

The table lists this clonotype with a few counts. The chain employs TRBV5-1 and TRBJ1-3, with D hard to call. Trimming took 1 base from V and 0 from J, leaving 8 bases between them. CDR1 and CDR2 from the germline V gene are SGHRS and YFSETQ. The CDR3 totals 15 residues. The CDR3 nucleotides are TGCGCCAGCAGCTTGTGGGAGAGCTCTGGAAACACCATATATTTT. Encoded protein: CASSLWESSGNTIYF.

The V and J genes are TRBV5-1 and TRBJ2-7; 11 positions agree with TRBD2. With 0 bases clipped from V and 2 bases from J, the junction kept 7 bases outside the gene matches. In germline, CDR1 is SGHRS, CDR2 YFSETQ. This CDR3 is 17 amino acids long. Here the CDR3 DNA reads TGCGCCAGCAGCTTGGTCGCTAGCGGGGGGCTTGCCTACGAGCAGTACTTC. Its protein is CASSLVASGGLAYEQYF.

The CDR3 protein is CSAARAGGSPKGEQFF. In DNA form, the CDR3 reads TGCAGTGCCGCGAGAGCGGGGGGCTCTCCCAAGGGTGAGCAGTTCTTC. This chain uses TRBV20-1 with TRBJ2-1; 9 nucleotides align to TRBD2. CDR3 length: 16 amino acids. The V gene's germline CDR1 is DFQATT and CDR2 SNEGSKA (reference sequence). J lost 9 bases, V lost 6 bases, and 18 bases had no gene match.

V gene TRBV6-1 combines with J gene TRBJ2-7; D perhaps matches TRBD2 (6 bases). Germline lookup yields CDR1 MNHNS and CDR2 SASEGT. CDR3 length: 14 amino acids. The ends were cut back, 6 bases at V and 4 bases at J, with 16 bases in the middle. CDR3 sequence: CASRPLGLSYEQYF. CDR3 DNA: TGTGCCAGCAGACCCCTTGGACTATCTTACGAGCAGTACTTC.